Reported below is one T cell receptor beta chain. This entry is derived from a study of T cell changes during pregnancy in multiple sclerosis. Sequenced by immunoSEQ multiplex PCR; TCRdb stores in-frame clones only, minus some. Counted here are around 50,000 clones, approximately 90% occurring once; the ten biggest clones make up around 2%. This CDR3 comprises 14 residues. From germline, CDR1 is MNHEY and CDR2 SVGAGI. V gave up 6 bases and J gave up 7 bases, with 16 bases separating them. The source is a female donor with multiple sclerosis, enrolled in a pregnancy study. The rearrangement uses TRBV6-5 and TRBJ2-1, with D possibly TRBD2 on 7 matching bases. The sequencing used peripheral blood, collected in the first trimester of pregnancy. CDR3 coding DNA: TGTGCCAGCAGGGGGCGGGGGCATTTGAATGAGCAGTTCTTC. Translating it yields CASRGRGHLNEQFF.